This TCR beta chain was sequenced in a study of post-analysis software for immune sequencing data. Across the study: As for disease course, relapsing-remitting, secondary progressive and progressive-relapsing multiple sclerosis were all included.

Unique molecular identifiers tagged the TCR beta cDNA libraries. One entry per CDR3 protein, called by TCRdb with MiXCR from the PCR reads. The data show about 500,000 distinct CDR3 sequences, with roughly 45% seen just once and about an eighth held by the top ten. Broader study findings: TRBV segments more frequent in patients than in controls numbered roughly 5 and included TRBV5-6, TRBV5-1 and TRBV20-1.

With 1 base clipped from V and 7 bases from J, the junction kept 10 bases outside the gene matches. The CDR3 extends over 15 amino acids. CDR1 is DFQATT, CDR2 SNEGSKA, per germline (reference sequence). In the case of this clonotype: Its antigen is unidentified.

The V and J genes are TRBV20-1 and TRBJ2-1, with TRBD1 matching over 7 bases. The TCR comes from a girl between 10 and 17 years old with multiple sclerosis. Sequenced material: blood. CDR3 sequence: CSARGPGQNLNEQFF. The CDR3 DNA reads TGCAGTGCTAGAGGGCCGGGACAGAACCTAAATGAGCAGTTCTTC.